This entry features one TCR beta chain sequence. The data stem from a study of CD8+CD57+ T cells in acquired aplastic anemia. Template material for TCR beta VDJ and CDR3 profiling consisted of genomic DNA. One entry per CDR3 protein, called by TCRdb with MiXCR from the reads. This sample has about 400,000 distinct CDR3 sequences, with 60% to 80% found just once. Germline V gives CDR1 SNHLY, CDR2 FYNNEI. V dropped 6 bases and J dropped 10 bases, with 16 bases sitting between them. This CDR3 is built from 13 residues. The rearrangement joins TRBV2 to TRBJ2-1; D perhaps matches TRBD2 (5 bases). The TCR was taken from a human donor in good health, serving as a control. Input material: sorted CD4+, CD8+, or CD8+CD57+ T cells (not recorded which) from PBMCs. CDR3 DNA sequence: TGTGCCAGCAGCGTTACTAGTCTTAGCGAGCAGTTCTTC. This sequence encodes CASSVTSLSEQFF.